This section outlines one TCR beta chain sequence together with its context. Its antigen is still unknown. Profiling relied on immunoSEQ multiplex PCR, and the TCRdb table lists in-frame clones only, not all of them. Seen here are 75,000 to 95,000 clones, 85% to 90% observed once, and the top ten hold approximately 7%. The sample originates from a study of identifying expanded T cells in peripheral blood. Points from the study as a whole: Variance in clone template counts between approximately 2-week samples significantly increased with total template count across all healthy donors.

The trim removed 0 bases at V and 2 bases at J, leaving 4 bases unmatched. The CDR3 runs to 16 residues. Germline V gene sequence: CDR1 SGDLS, CDR2 YYNGEE. This clonotype was sampled from a person aged 18-70 years in good health. The chain combines TRBV9 with TRBJ2-1; 8 bases align to TRBD2. Sequencing used blood. The CDR3 spells CASSVAGSGTYNEQFF. The DNA for the CDR3 is TGTGCCAGCAGCGTAGCGGGTAGCGGGACCTACAATGAGCAGTTCTTC.